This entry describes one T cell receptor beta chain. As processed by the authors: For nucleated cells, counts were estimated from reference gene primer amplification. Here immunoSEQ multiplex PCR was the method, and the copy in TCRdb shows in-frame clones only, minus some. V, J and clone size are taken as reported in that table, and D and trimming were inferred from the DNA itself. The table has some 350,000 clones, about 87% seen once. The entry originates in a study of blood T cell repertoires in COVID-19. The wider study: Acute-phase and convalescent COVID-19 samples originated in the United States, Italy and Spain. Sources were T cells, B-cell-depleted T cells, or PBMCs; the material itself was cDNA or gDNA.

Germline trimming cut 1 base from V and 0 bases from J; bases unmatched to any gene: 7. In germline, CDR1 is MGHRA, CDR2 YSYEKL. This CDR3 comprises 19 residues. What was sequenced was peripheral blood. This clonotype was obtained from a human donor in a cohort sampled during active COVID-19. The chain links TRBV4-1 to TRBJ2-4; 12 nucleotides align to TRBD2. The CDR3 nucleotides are TGCGCCAGCAGCCAAGCCCGGACTAGCGGGGATCTAGCCAAAAACATTCAGTACTTC. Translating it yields CASSQARTSGDLAKNIQYF.